These 9 T cell receptor beta chains came from one sample sequenced in a study of blood T cell repertoires in COVID-19. Only in-frame clones appear in the TCRdb table, and some are missing; sequencing was by immunoSEQ multiplex PCR. The repertoire holds about 250,000 clones, with around nine tenths as singletons. The sequencing input was peripheral blood. These receptors came from a man aged 18-30 years with active or convalescent COVID-19.

The V and J genes are TRBV6-2 or TRBV6-3 and TRBJ2-6; TRBD2 might be the D (6 bases). Germline V gene lookup returns CDR1 MNHEY and CDR2 SVGEGT. The CDR3 has 21 residues. Between the trimmed V and J ends, which lost 7 bases and 0 bases, there was a span of 28 bases. Here the CDR3 DNA reads TGTGCCAGCACCCCCTACCCGGCGGGGAGTGGGGGAACCTCTGGGGCCAACGTCCTGACTTTC. As protein: CASTPYPAGSGGTSGANVLTF.

The J gene is TRBJ1-5, the V gene TRBV19; 9 bases are a match to TRBD1. This CDR3 contains 14 residues. J lost 7 bases, V lost 6 bases, and 7 bases had no gene match. CDR1 is LNHDA, CDR2 SQIVND, per germline (reference sequence). CDR3 sequence: CASRQRTGAQPQHF. The DNA of the CDR3 is TGTGCCAGTAGACAGAGGACAGGGGCCCAGCCCCAGCATTTT.

The gene calls are TRBV19 and TRBJ1-2; 11 bases align to TRBD1. With 4 bases clipped from V and 4 bases from J, the junction kept 8 bases outside the gene matches. The CDR3 is made up of 16 amino acids. Per the germline V gene, CDR1 is LNHDA and CDR2 is SQIVND (reference sequence). The CDR3 sequence: CASSKHWTGGSYGYTF. CDR3 nucleotides: TGTGCCAGTAGTAAACACTGGACAGGGGGCAGCTATGGCTACACCTTC.

The rearrangement uses TRBV19 and TRBJ1-1; a possible D gene is TRBD1 (5 bases). The CDR3 totals 15 residues. Germline V gene lookup returns CDR1 LNHDA and CDR2 SQIVND (reference sequence). V was clipped by 5 bases and J by 0 bases, with 13 bases between them. The CDR3 loop is CASSSSTEMNTEAFF. CDR3 nucleotide sequence: TGTGCCAGTAGTTCTTCGACAGAAATGAACACTGAAGCTTTCTTT. Full variable domain (remainder filled in from reference TRBV19 and TRBJ1-1): DGGITQSPKYLFRKEGQNVTLSCEQNLNHDAMYWYRQDPGQGLRLIYYSQIVNDFQKGDIAEGYSVSREKKESFPLTVTSAQKNPTAFYLCASSSSTEMNTEAFFGQGTRLTVV.

The J gene is TRBJ1-2, the V gene TRBV2; 8 nucleotides line up with TRBD1. The CDR3 covers 14 residues. The V gene's germline CDR1 is SNHLY and CDR2 FYNNEI. J lost 4 bases, V lost 5 bases, and 6 bases had no gene match. The CDR3 region is CASSRMGQVYGYTF. CDR3 bases: TGTGCCAGCAGTAGAATGGGACAGGTCTATGGCTACACCTTC.

The J gene is TRBJ2-5, the V gene TRBV7-9; D may be TRBD2 (6 bases). Germline V gene lookup returns CDR1 SEHNR and CDR2 FQNEAQ (reference sequence). The CDR3 has 14 amino acids. V was shortened by 4 bases and J by 2 bases, with 11 bases between the two germline ends. The CDR3 loop is CASSSPGSQETQYF. CDR3 DNA: TGTGCCAGCAGCTCCCCCGGGAGTCAAGAGACCCAGTACTTC.

The V gene is TRBV11-2, the J gene TRBJ1-2, with D hard to call. V lost 1 base and J 6 bases, leaving 6 bases between the germline ends. Germline CDR1 reads SGHAT; CDR2 reads FQNNGV. The CDR3 extends over 12 amino acids. CDR3: CASSLGLDGYTF. The CDR3 DNA follows: TGTGCCAGCAGCTTAGGGCTCGATGGCTACACCTTC.

The chain uses TRBV5-5 and TRBJ2-7; D might be TRBD2 (6 bases). Germline CDR1 SGHKS, CDR2 YYEKEE (reference sequence). Trimming removed 4 bases from V and 4 bases from J, with 12 bases in between. The CDR3 is made up of 13 amino acids. The chain's CDR3 is CASSPGRSYEQYF. The CDR3 nucleotides read TGTGCCAGCAGCCCTGGGAGGTCGTACGAGCAGTACTTC.

The chain couples TRBV10-3 to TRBJ1-1; 10 bases match TRBD1. Germline-derived CDR1 and CDR2 are ENHRY and SYGVKD. After removal of 6 bases from V and 0 bases from J, the junction contained 10 bases not matched to a gene. CDR3 length: 17 residues. The CDR3 here is CAIRKGQGVGMNTEAFF. Written as DNA, the CDR3 is TGTGCCATCAGAAAAGGACAGGGGGTGGGGATGAACACTGAAGCTTTCTTT.